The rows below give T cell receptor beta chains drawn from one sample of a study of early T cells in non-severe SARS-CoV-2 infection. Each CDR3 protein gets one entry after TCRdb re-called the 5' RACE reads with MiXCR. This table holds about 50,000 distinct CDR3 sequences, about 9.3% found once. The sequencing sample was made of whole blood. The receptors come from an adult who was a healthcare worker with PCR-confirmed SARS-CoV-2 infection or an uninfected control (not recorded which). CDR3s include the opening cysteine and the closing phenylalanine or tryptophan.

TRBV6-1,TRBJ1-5,CASGESIYSNQPQHF
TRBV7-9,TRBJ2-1,CASSPSLAGGRGEQFF
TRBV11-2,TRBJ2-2,CASSFTRQGSTGELFF
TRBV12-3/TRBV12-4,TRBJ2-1,CASRTEQGWHNEQFF
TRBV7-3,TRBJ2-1,CASSPGPLSGRARNEQFF
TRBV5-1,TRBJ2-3,CASSLAVSGATDTQYF
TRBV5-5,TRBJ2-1,CASSFVEAGGRQLF
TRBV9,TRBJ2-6,CASSVVVHSGANVLTF
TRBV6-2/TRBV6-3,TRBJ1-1,CASRRAKTNTEAFF
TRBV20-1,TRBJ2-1,CSARAPRLAPYNEQFF
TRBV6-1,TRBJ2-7,CATRSLETAYEQYF
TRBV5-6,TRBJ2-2,CASSWNTGELFF
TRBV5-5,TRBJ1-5,CASSLTGATNQPQHF
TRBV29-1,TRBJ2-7,CSVLHRDSVAYEQYF
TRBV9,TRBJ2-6,CASSVDIRSLSGANVLTF